This T cell receptor (beta chain) was recorded in a study of cytomegalovirus exposure and HLA in healthy donors. Study-level background: The Caucasian-associated ancestry cluster held roughly 81% of under 450 genotyped donors.

With respect to this clone: Its antigen is undetermined.

Study conclusions and caveats: A missense variant in DCLRE1C was later tied to TCR beta V- and J-gene trimming. Roughly uniform depth of sequencing across donors was assumed in presence/absence analyses. Earlier analysis found most TCR beta V segments productive about 87% or about 30% of the time.

PCR involved 60 Vbeta and 13 Jbeta primers. The repertoire was sequenced with immunoSEQ multiplex PCR; TCRdb's copy has only in-frame clones and lacks some. The sample lists approximately 190,000 clones; 75% to 90% were seen once. The receptor's source is a woman aged 50 to 60 in good health and CMV-seropositive. Sequencing was performed on PBMCs.

CDR3 nucleotide sequence: TGCGCCAGCAGCCAAGATTTCCCGGGGGAATCCTACAATGAGCAGTTCTTC. Amino acid sequence: CASSQDFPGESYNEQFF. The rearrangement links TRBV4-3 to TRBJ2-1; tentatively, D is TRBD2 (6 bases). The germline gives CDR1 LGHNA, CDR2 YSLEER. The CDR3 consists of 17 residues. The ends were cut back, 0 bases at V and 1 base at J, with 13 bases in the middle.